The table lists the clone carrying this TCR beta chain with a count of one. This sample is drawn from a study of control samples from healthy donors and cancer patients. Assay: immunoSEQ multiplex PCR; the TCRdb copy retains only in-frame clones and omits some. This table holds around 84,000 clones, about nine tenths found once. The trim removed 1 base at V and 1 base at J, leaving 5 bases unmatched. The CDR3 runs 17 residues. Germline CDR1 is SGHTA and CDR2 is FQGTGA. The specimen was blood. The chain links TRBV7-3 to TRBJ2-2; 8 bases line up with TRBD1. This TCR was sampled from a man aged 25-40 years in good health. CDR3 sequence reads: CASSLSFGTGNTGELFF. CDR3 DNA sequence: TGTGCCAGCAGCTTAAGTTTCGGGACAGGGAACACCGGGGAGCTGTTTTTT.